This T cell receptor beta chain was sequenced for a study of T cells in Graves' hyperthyroidism and ophthalmopathy. Study details: Pretreatment peripheral blood was obtained at initial diagnosis. Study-wide results and caveats: Most expanded thyroid clonotypes above 0.001 recurred in blood.

The source material, RNA transcripts, was used to amplify TCR beta CDR3 regions. First-round RT-PCR with HTBI primers amplified the TCR CDR3 region. TCRdb reprocessed the multiplex PCR reads via MiXCR and lists one record per CDR3 protein. The sample includes about 380,000 distinct CDR3 sequences, about 18% of them seen just once. V lost 6 bases to trimming and J lost 3 bases, with 9 bases between them. The CDR3 sequence is 13 residues long. In germline, CDR1 is LNHDA, CDR2 SQIVND (reference sequence). A remark on this clonotype: No antigen is known for it.

The TCR was taken from a man aged 18 to 30 with Graves' ophthalmopathy. V is TRBV19 and J is TRBJ2-4; D is undetermined. Sequencing input: blood. The CDR3 coding sequence is TGTGCCAGTAGGCCTCCGGTCAAAAACATTCAGTACTTC. Its protein product is CASRPPVKNIQYF.